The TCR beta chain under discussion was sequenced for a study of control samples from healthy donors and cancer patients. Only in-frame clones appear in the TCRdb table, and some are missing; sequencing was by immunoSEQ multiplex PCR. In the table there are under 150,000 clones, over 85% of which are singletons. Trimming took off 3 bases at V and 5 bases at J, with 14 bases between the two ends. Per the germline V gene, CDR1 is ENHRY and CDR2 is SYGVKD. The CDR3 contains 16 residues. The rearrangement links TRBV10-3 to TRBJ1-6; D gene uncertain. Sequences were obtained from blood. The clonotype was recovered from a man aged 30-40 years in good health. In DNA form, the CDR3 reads TGTGCCATCAGTGATTTTGTGGGTTACAATAATTCACCCCTCCACTTT. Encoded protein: CAISDFVGYNNSPLHF.